This passage covers 15 T cell receptor beta chains from one sample sequenced in a study of CD8+ T cells in alopecia areata. The treatment was: oral pan-JAK inhibitor, 5-10 mg twice daily. Extracted RNA was reverse transcribed into cDNA, the sequencing template. Profiled with immunoSEQ multiplex PCR; TCRdb holds only in-frame clones, not every one. Of a few hundred thousand clones in the sample, 60% are singletons; the top ten hold 0.75% to 0.95%. Material: CD4+ T cells sorted from blood, obtained at roughly week 52, from a patient treated with tofacitinib. Source of these receptors: a human donor with alopecia areata.

V gene TRBV29-1 combines with J gene TRBJ1-3, with a tentative D call TRBD1 (6 bases). This CDR3 has 17 residues. Germline loops: CDR1 SQVTM, CDR2 ANQGSEA. V was cut by 1 base and J by 1 base, with 17 bases left in between. DNA for the CDR3: TGCAGCGTTGAAGGCGGGATAGGGGGTAAATCTGGAAACACCATATATTTT. Protein sequence: CSVEGGIGGKSGNTIYF.

In the case of this clone: One end of the junction varies from germline; a read error may be responsible. The rearrangement joins TRBV10-3 to TRBJ2-7; a weak D match, TRBD1 (6 bases). The CDR3 is 13 residues long. Germline V CDR1 and CDR2: ENHRY, SYGVKD. CDR3 coding DNA: TGTGCCATCAGCCTACAGGGCACCTACGAGCAGAACTTC. Encoded protein: CAISLQGTYEQNF.

The chain links TRBV4-2 to TRBJ1-2; tentative D call: TRBD1 (6 bases). This CDR3 comprises 13 residues. With 8 bases removed from V and 4 bases from J, the gap between germline ends came to 14 bases. Germline loops: CDR1 LGHNA, CDR2 YNFKEQ. The CDR3 DNA sequence: TGTGCCAGCCGGGGGCAGGCCCCCTATGGCTACACCTTC. This codes for CASRGQAPYGYTF.

The CDR3 is CAWSVGVGQYF. In DNA, the CDR3 is TGTGCCTGGAGTGTCGGGGTTGGGCAGTATTTT. The chain links TRBV30 to TRBJ2-3; a weak D match, TRBD2 (5 bases). Germline values: CDR1 GTSNPN, CDR2 SVGIG (reference sequence). The CDR3 runs to 11 residues. Trimming shortened V by 0 bases and J by 11 bases, and 9 bases separated the two germline ends.

The chain recombines TRBV29-1 with TRBJ2-7, with D perhaps matching TRBD2 (7 bases). The germline V gene has CDR1 SQVTM and CDR2 ANQGSEA. The CDR3 loop spans 11 amino acids. V was pared by 7 bases and J by 6 bases, with 13 bases between. The CDR3: CSALGGREQYF. The DNA for the CDR3 is TGCAGCGCCCTCGGGGGGCGCGAGCAGTACTTC.

The gene calls are TRBV11-2 and TRBJ2-5; maybe TRBD1 (5 bases). The CDR3 is 13 residues long. In germline, CDR1 is SGHAT, CDR2 FQNNGV. V was shortened by 6 bases and J by 5 bases, with 13 bases between the two germline ends. In DNA form, the CDR3 reads TGTGCCAGCAGTCCAGGGTTTATTGAGACCCAGTACTTC. Protein sequence: CASSPGFIETQYF.

The rearrangement joins TRBV4-3 to TRBJ2-3; D gene uncertain. The CDR3 runs to 13 residues. V was cut by 4 bases and J by 5 bases, with 10 bases left in between. CDR1 is LGHNA, CDR2 YSLEER, per germline. This chain's CDR3 is CASSPRLGDTQYF. The CDR3 region has the DNA TGCGCCAGCAGCCCACGCCTCGGAGATACGCAGTATTTT.

The V gene is TRBV25-1, the J gene TRBJ1-5; the D gene is possibly TRBD1 (6 bases). The CDR3 consists of 14 residues. CDR1 and CDR2 (germline): MGHDK, SYGVNS. Trimming shortened V by 6 bases and J by 2 bases, and 11 bases separated the two germline ends. The CDR3: CASREGGGNQPQHF. The DNA for the CDR3 is TGTGCCAGCAGGGAGGGGGGCGGCAATCAGCCCCAGCATTTT.

This clone was seen a few times. The chain uses TRBV14 and TRBJ1-6; D call uncertain. V lost 3 bases and J 8 bases, leaving 14 bases between the germline ends. This CDR3 is built from 15 residues. Germline V lookup: CDR1 SGHDN, CDR2 FVKESK. The CDR3 nucleotides read TGTGCCAGCAGCCAGGGGATAGCGGGCTATTCACCCCTCCACTTT. Translated, it gives CASSQGIAGYSPLHF.

V gene TRBV4-1 combines with J gene TRBJ2-7; possibly TRBD1 or TRBD2 for D (6 bases each). This CDR3 has 17 amino acids. CDR1 MGHRA and CDR2 YSYEKL come from the germline V gene. Trimming shortened V by 4 bases and J by 0 bases, and 19 bases separated the two germline ends. CDR3 sequence (DNA): TGCGCCAGCAGCCGCTACGAGGGGGGCTCGAGCTCCTACGAGCAGTACTTC. This gives the protein CASSRYEGGSSSYEQYF.

The chain is built from TRBV11-1 and TRBJ2-5, with 9 bases matching TRBD1. The V gene end was trimmed by 6 bases and the J gene end by 4 bases; junction bases not matched to a gene: 6. Germline values: CDR1 SGHAT, CDR2 FQDESV (reference sequence). The CDR3 is 14 amino acids. The CDR3 DNA is TGTGCCAGCAGAAACGCGGGACAGGGAGAGACCCAGTACTTC. Protein sequence: CASRNAGQGETQYF.

The chain is built from TRBV5-1 and TRBJ2-5, with 8 bases aligning to TRBD2. Germline lookup yields CDR1 SGHRS and CDR2 YFSETQ. After removal of 4 bases from V and 5 bases from J, the junction contained 13 bases not matched to a gene. The CDR3 is 16 amino acids. The CDR3 loop reads CASSPGSGGVRETQYF. As DNA, the CDR3 is TGCGCCAGCAGCCCGGGGAGCGGGGGTGTCAGGGAGACCCAGTACTTC.

This chain joins TRBV4-1 and TRBJ1-1, with 7 bases identical to TRBD1. The CDR3 loop spans 17 amino acids. J lost 3 bases, V lost 1 base, and 11 bases had no gene match. The germline V gene encodes CDR1 MGHRA and CDR2 YSYEKL. The CDR3 protein is CASSQAAGQSYHTEAFF. Here the CDR3 DNA reads TGCGCCAGCAGCCAAGCCGCGGGACAGTCATACCACACTGAAGCTTTCTTT.

This sequence joins TRBV30 and TRBJ2-7, with 8 bases matching TRBD1. Germline V CDR1 and CDR2: GTSNPN, SVGIG (reference sequence). The CDR3 totals 14 residues. V shed 0 bases and J 2 bases; nucleotides not matched to a gene: 3. Here the CDR3 DNA reads TGTGCCTGGAGTGTGACAGGGGCCACCTACGAGCAGTACTTC. Protein: CAWSVTGATYEQYF.

This clone has more than one count but fewer than ten. The CDR3 bases are TGCAGTGGGACTCTGTCTGGCACTGAAGCTTTCTTT. This translates into CSGTLSGTEAFF. This chain connects TRBV29-1 to TRBJ1-1, with a tentative D call TRBD1 (5 bases). This CDR3 region has 12 residues. Per germline, CDR1 SQVTM and CDR2 ANQGSEA.